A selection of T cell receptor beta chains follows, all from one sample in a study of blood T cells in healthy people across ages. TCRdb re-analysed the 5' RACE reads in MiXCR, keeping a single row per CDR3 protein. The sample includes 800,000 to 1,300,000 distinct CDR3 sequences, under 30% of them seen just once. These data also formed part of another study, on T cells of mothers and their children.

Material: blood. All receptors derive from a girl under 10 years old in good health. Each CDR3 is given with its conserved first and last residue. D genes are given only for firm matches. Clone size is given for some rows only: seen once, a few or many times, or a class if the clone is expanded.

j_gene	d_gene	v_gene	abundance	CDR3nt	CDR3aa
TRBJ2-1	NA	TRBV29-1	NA	TGCAGCGCCCGAGGGGGGGCGCGCTACAATGAGCAGTTCTTC	CSARGGARYNEQFF
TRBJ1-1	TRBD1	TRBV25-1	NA	TGTGCCAGCAGCTCCGACAGGGCGGGTTTGGCTTTCTTT	CASSSDRAGLAFF
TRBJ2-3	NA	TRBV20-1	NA	TGCAGTGGAAAGGCCCCGGAGCAGATCACAGATACGCAGTATTTT	CSGKAPEQITDTQYF
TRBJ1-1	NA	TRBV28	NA	TGTGCCGGGGGGGGGTGGGGTGAAGCTTTCTTT	CAGGGWGEAFF
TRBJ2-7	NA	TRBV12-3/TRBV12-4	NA	TGTGCCAGTACGGGTGGCACGACCTACGAGCAGTACTTC	CASTGGTTYEQYF
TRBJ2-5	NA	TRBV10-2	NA	TGCGCCACCGGGGCGAGAGCCCAAGAGACCCAGTACTTC	CATGARAQETQYF
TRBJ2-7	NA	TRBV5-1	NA	TGCGCCAGCAGCTTGAGCACAGGGATACCATACGAGCAGTACTTC	CASSLSTGIPYEQYF
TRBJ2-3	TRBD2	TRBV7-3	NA	TGTGCCAGCAGCCAAAAGGGACTAGCGGGAGATACGCAGTATTTT	CASSQKGLAGDTQYF
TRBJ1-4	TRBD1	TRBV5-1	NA	TGCGCCAGCAGCCTGGGGACAGCTTACAATGAAAAACTGTTTTTT	CASSLGTAYNEKLFF
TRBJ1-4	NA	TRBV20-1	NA	TGCAGTGCTCTCAGGTCCGTTAATGAAAAACTGTTTTTT	CSALRSVNEKLFF
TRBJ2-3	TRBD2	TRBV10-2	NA	TGCGCCAGCAGTGAGATGGGACTAGGCGGCACAGATACGCAGTATTTT	CASSEMGLGGTDTQYF
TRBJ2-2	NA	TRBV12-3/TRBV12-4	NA	TGTGCCAGCAGTTCCGGGACACCGAACACCGGGGAGCTGTTTTTT	CASSSGTPNTGELFF
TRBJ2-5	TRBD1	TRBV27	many	TGTGCCAGCAGTTTAGACAGGGACCAAGAGACCCAGTACTTC	CASSLDRDQETQYF
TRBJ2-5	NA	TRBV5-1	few	TGCGCCAGCAGCTTCCCCCCGGAAGAGACCCAGTACTTC	CASSFPPEETQYF
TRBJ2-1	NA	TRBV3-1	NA	TGTGCCAGCAGCCAAGATGATGGAGACTACAATGAGCAGTTCTTC	CASSQDDGDYNEQFF
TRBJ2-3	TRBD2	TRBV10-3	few	TGTGCCATCAGTTCTAGCGGACCCGCAGATACGCAGTATTTT	CAISSSGPADTQYF
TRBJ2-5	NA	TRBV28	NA	TGTGCCAGCAGTTACTTGTTTCCCGTAGAGACCCAGTACTTC	CASSYLFPVETQYF
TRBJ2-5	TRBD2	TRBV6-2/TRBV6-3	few	TGTGCCAGCAGGGGGGTGGGACTAGCGGCCAAAGAGACCCAGTACTTC	CASRGVGLAAKETQYF
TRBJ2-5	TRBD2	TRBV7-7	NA	TGTGCTAGCAGCCAAGACCCAGCGGGATGGGAAGAGACCCAGTACTTC	CASSQDPAGWEETQYF
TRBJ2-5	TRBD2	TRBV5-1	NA	TGCGCCAGCAATGCGGGGGGTCGGCCCCAAGAGACCCAGTACTTC	CASNAGGRPQETQYF
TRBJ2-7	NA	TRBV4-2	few	TGTGCCAGCAGCACCGAGGGGAACGAGCAGTACTTC	CASSTEGNEQYF
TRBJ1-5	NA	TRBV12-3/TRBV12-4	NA	TGTGCCAGCAGTCTTTTGGTTCAGCCCCAGCATTTT	CASSLLVQPQHF
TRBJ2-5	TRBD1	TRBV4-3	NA	TGCGCCAGCAGCCAAGGGACTGGACAGGGCGAGACCCAGTACTTC	CASSQGTGQGETQYF
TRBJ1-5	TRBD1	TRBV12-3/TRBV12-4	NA	TGTGCCAGCAGAGGGACCCCAGGGGGACAGCCCCAGCATTTT	CASRGTPGGQPQHF
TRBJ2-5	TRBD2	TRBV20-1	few	TGCAGTGCTAGAGATTTCCTAGCGGGCCTCCAAGAGACCCAGTACTTC	CSARDFLAGLQETQYF
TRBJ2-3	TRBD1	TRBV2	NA	TGTGCCAGCAGTGAAATAGGGGGCGCCGAGACAGATACGCAGTATTTT	CASSEIGGAETDTQYF
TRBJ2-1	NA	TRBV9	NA	TGTGCCAGCAGCGTAGACAGGGCTAATGAGCAGTTCTTC	CASSVDRANEQFF
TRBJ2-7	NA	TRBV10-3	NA	TGTGCCATCAGTGATGAGCCCGACGAGCAGTACTTC	CAISDEPDEQYF
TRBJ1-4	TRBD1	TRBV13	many	TGTGCCAGCAGCGCCGGGACAGGGAGTGAAAAACTGTTTTTT	CASSAGTGSEKLFF
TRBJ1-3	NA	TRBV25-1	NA	TGTGCCAGCAGTGAGGGGGGGAGGATCCTTCCTGGAAACACCATATATTTT	CASSEGGRILPGNTIYF
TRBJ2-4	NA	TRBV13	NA	TGTGCCAGCATTCTAAAAGGCCCCCGTAAAGCCAAAAACATTCAGTACTTC	CASILKGPRKAKNIQYF
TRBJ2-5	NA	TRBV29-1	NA	TGCAGCGTCACCCTGACAGCCCAAGAGACCCAGTACTTC	CSVTLTAQETQYF
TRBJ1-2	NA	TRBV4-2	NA	TGTGCCAGCAGACAAGATAAGGATGCCCAAAGGGGCTACACCTTC	CASRQDKDAQRGYTF
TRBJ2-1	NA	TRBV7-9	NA	TGTGCCAGCAGCTTAGACGGAACTGAGCAGTTCTTC	CASSLDGTEQFF
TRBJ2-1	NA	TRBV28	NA	TGTGCCACCCAGAATGGTGAGCAGTTCTTC	CATQNGEQFF
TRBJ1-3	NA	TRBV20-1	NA	TGCAGTGCCGGATCCTCTGGAAACACCATATATTTT	CSAGSSGNTIYF
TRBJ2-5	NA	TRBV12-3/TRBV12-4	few	TGTGCCAGCAGGAATACAGGATTGAAAGAGACCCAGTACTTC	CASRNTGLKETQYF
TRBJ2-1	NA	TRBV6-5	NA	TGTGCCAGCAGACAGGACATAGTAAGGTACAATGAGCAGTTCTTC	CASRQDIVRYNEQFF
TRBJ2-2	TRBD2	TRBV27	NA	TGTGCCAGCAGTTTAGCGGGACTAGCGGGAGGGTCGCACACCGGGGAGCTGTTTTTT	CASSLAGLAGGSHTGELFF
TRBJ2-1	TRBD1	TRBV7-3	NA	TGTGCCAGCAGCTACCGGGACAGGTCAATGGATGAGCAGCTCTTC	CASSYRDRSMDEQLF
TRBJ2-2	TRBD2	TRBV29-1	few	TGCAGCGTTGTGTTTAGCGGGGGCCACGGGGAGCTGTTTTTT	CSVVFSGGHGELFF
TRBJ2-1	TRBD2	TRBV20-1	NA	TGCAGTGCTAGAGATCTAGCGGGAAACAATGAGCAGTTCTTC	CSARDLAGNNEQFF
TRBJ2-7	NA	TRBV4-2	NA	TGTGCCAGCAGCCAAGAAGCCGTGAGGTTTCCTTACGAGCAGTACTTC	CASSQEAVRFPYEQYF
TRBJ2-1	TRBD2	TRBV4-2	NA	TGTGCCAGCAGCCAAGATCCGGCGGGGGGGCCCGATGAGCAGTTCTTC	CASSQDPAGGPDEQFF
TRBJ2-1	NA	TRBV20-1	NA	TGCAGTGCTAGGGGGCCACGAGATGAGCAGTTCTTC	CSARGPRDEQFF
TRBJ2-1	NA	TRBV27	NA	TGTGCCAGCAGTTTATCGGTTACTAGTATGGGTGAGCAGTTCTTC	CASSLSVTSMGEQFF
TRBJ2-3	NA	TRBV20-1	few	TGCAGTGCTCCCGCAGAAAGCACAGATACGCAGTATTTT	CSAPAESTDTQYF
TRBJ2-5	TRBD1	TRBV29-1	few	TGCAGCGAACTGACAGGGGGTCAAGAGACCCAGTACTTC	CSELTGGQETQYF
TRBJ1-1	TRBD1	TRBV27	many	TGTGCCAGCAGCTTACAGGGGGCGAACACTGAAGCTTTCTTT	CASSLQGANTEAFF